These T cell receptor beta chains were read from a single sample in a study of technical replicates of blood from several donors. TCRdb keeps only in-frame clones here, not all; method: immunoSEQ multiplex PCR. This sample has about 83,000 clones, with approximately 93% found just once. The sequencing input was T cells isolated from PBMCs. The receptors shown here come from a human donor in good health. The CDR3 runs from the conserved cysteine through the conserved F or W. Each record gives: clone size, CDR3 length, J gene, V gene, D gene, CDR3 DNA, CDR3 protein. The D gene is left open where the match is weak. Expanded clones get a size class; other rows say once, few or many, or leave the size out.

>.|13|TRBJ2-7|TRBV5-6|.
TGTGCCAGCAGACGGGACACTGCCTACGAGCAGTACTTC
CASRRDTAYEQYF
>.|16|TRBJ2-1|TRBV11-2|TRBD2
TGTGCCAGCAGCCCCAGGACTAGCGGGAGAAGGGGGGAGCAGTTCTTC
CASSPRTSGRRGEQFF
>.|16|TRBJ2-1|TRBV18|TRBD2
TGTGCCAGCTCACCCCCGGGACTAGCGGGAGAAAATGAGCAGTTCTTC
CASSPPGLAGENEQFF
>.|14|TRBJ2-2|TRBV9|TRBD2
TGTGCCAGCAGCCCTCGGGGGGGGGCCGGGGAGCTGTTTTTT
CASSPRGGAGELFF
>.|14|TRBJ2-7|TRBV7-8|.
TGTGCCAGCAGCTTAGCGGCAGGGTTGGACGAGCAGTACTTC
CASSLAAGLDEQYF
>.|19|TRBJ2-2|TRBV9|TRBD1
TGTGCCAGCAGGTCTACCGGGACAGGGGATTTTGCGAACACCGGGGAGCTGTTTTTT
CASRSTGTGDFANTGELFF
>.|16|TRBJ2-1|TRBV28|TRBD2
TGTGCCAGCAGTTTAGGTCGGACTAGCGGGAGGAATGAGCAGTTCTTC
CASSLGRTSGRNEQFF
>once|14|TRBJ1-4|TRBV5-1|TRBD1
TGCGCCAGTTGCAGGGGACAGGGTAATGAAAAACTGTTTTTT
CASCRGQGNEKLFF
>.|19|TRBJ2-2|TRBV7-9|TRBD2
TGTGCCAGCAGCGGTCCATGGACTAGCGGATCCCGGATAGCCGGGGAGCTGTTTTTT
CASSGPWTSGSRIAGELFF
>.|11|TRBJ2-7|TRBV4-1|.
TGCGCCAGCATTTGCGAATACGAGCAGTACTTC
CASICEYEQYF
>.|13|TRBJ1-3|TRBV14|.
TGTGCCAGCAGCCACTTGTCTAGAAACACCATATATTTT
CASSHLSRNTIYF
>.|13|TRBJ1-1|TRBV11-2|.
TGTGCCAGCAGCTCCGAAGGACAGAATGAAGCTTTCTTT
CASSSEGQNEAFF
>.|16|TRBJ2-3|TRBV15|TRBD2
TGTGCCACCAGCAGGGGGACTAGCGGAGGAGGAGATACGCAGTATTTT
CATSRGTSGGGDTQYF
>.|13|TRBJ1-1|TRBV6-5|.
TGTGCCAGCAGTCTAGATAGGAACACTGAAGCTTTCTTT
CASSLDRNTEAFF
>.|15|TRBJ1-2|TRBV5-5|.
TGTGCCAGCAGCTTCAGGGGCGGCTTGGGCTATGGCTACACCTTC
CASSFRGGLGYGYTF
>.|16|TRBJ2-7|TRBV7-9|.
TGTGCCAGCAGTACGACGGAACAGTGGTTGAACTACGAGCAGTACTTC
CASSTTEQWLNYEQYF
>.|15|TRBJ1-2|TRBV28|.
TGTGCCAGCAACAAGTCCAGCGGGCGGAGGTATGGCTACACCTTC
CASNKSSGRRYGYTF
>.|12|TRBJ2-7|TRBV6-1|TRBD2
TGTGCCAGCAGTGAGGGAGGGAACGAGCAGTACTTC
CASSEGGNEQYF
>.|11|TRBJ1-2|TRBV20-1|.
TGCAGTGCGAGTGCGGGGCGGGGCTACACCTTC
CSASAGRGYTF
>once|15|TRBJ1-2|TRBV5-8|TRBD1
TGTGCCAGCAGCTGGATCCCGGGACAGGGGGGGGGCTACACCTTC
CASSWIPGQGGGYTF
>.|13|TRBJ2-5|TRBV9|TRBD2
TGTGCCAGCAGCGTAGCTAGCGGCGAGACCCAGTACTTC
CASSVASGETQYF
>once|16|TRBJ2-1|TRBV28|TRBD2
TGTGCCAGCAGGCTAGCGGGGGGCAGCTCCTACAATGAGCAGTTCTTC
CASRLAGGSSYNEQFF
>once|13|TRBJ1-5|TRBV19|TRBD1
TGTGCCACCAACGGACAGGGCAATCAGCCCCAGCATTTT
CATNGQGNQPQHF
>.|15|TRBJ2-1|TRBV28|TRBD2
TGTGCCAGCAGATATACTAGCGGGAGTGGCAATGAGCAGTTCTTC
CASRYTSGSGNEQFF
>.|14|TRBJ1-2|TRBV7-9|TRBD1
TGTGCCAGCAGCGCGGGACAGACGAGCCGTGGCTACACCTTC
CASSAGQTSRGYTF
>.|16|TRBJ2-2|TRBV6-1|TRBD1
TGTGCCAGCAGTGACGACAGGGGGGCCAACACCGGGGAGCTGTTTTTT
CASSDDRGANTGELFF
>.|15|TRBJ2-7|TRBV28|TRBD1
TGTGCCAGCATCGGGACAGGGGACTTGAACTACGAGCAGTACTTC
CASIGTGDLNYEQYF
>.|15|TRBJ1-2|TRBV6-5|.
TGTGCCAGCAGTTACGGGTCTGGAGCTGCCTATGGCTACACCTTC
CASSYGSGAAYGYTF
>.|15|TRBJ2-1|TRBV6-5|TRBD1
TGTGCCAGCAGTACCCGGGACAGGGGAGACAATGAGCAGTTCTTC
CASSTRDRGDNEQFF
>.|16|TRBJ2-5|TRBV4-1|.
TGCGCCAGCAGCCAATCTCCCGGGGGTGGGTCAGAGACCCAGTACTTC
CASSQSPGGGSETQYF
>once|15|TRBJ2-2|TRBV6-5|.
TGTGCCAGCAGTTTCTGGACAAAGTCCACCGGGGAGCTGTTTTTT
CASSFWTKSTGELFF
>.|19|TRBJ1-5|TRBV27|TRBD1
TGTGCCAGCAGTCCATTCTTAAGGACAGGGATCAGGAGCAATCAGCCCCAGCATTTT
CASSPFLRTGIRSNQPQHF
>.|13|TRBJ2-1|TRBV6-5|TRBD2
TGTGCCAGCATGGGGGGGGGCTACAATGAGCAGTTCTTC
CASMGGGYNEQFF
>.|16|TRBJ1-1|TRBV5-5|.
TGTGCCAGCAGCTTGGGCAGGGGCGGAATGAACACTGAAGCTTTCTTT
CASSLGRGGMNTEAFF
>once|16|TRBJ2-2|TRBV6-1|.
TGTGCCAGCAGTGAAGTTTGGCGGGGAAGAACCGGGGAGCTGTTTTTT
CASSEVWRGRTGELFF
>.|18|TRBJ2-2|TRBV11-2|TRBD2
TGTGCCAGCAGCTTTATAATTGGGGTCGGGGGGGACACCGGGGAGCTGTTTTTT
CASSFIIGVGGDTGELFF
>.|14|TRBJ2-7|TRBV27|.
TGTGCCAGCAAAGGGGTTGGCCGAGCATACGAGCAGTACTTC
CASKGVGRAYEQYF
>.|16|TRBJ2-4|TRBV5-1|.
TGCGCCAGCAGCTTGGAGGCAGGGCGGGCCAAAAACATTCAGTACTTC
CASSLEAGRAKNIQYF
>few|17|TRBJ1-6|TRBV4-2|TRBD1
TGTGCCAGCAGCCAAGGTAATGATGACAGGGGACGTTCACCCCTCCACTTT
CASSQGNDDRGRSPLHF
>.|15|TRBJ1-1|TRBV7-9|TRBD1
TGTGCCAGCAGCTATGGACAGGGGGCAGCTCCTGAAGCTTTCTTT
CASSYGQGAAPEAFF
>.|15|TRBJ2-7|TRBV28|TRBD1
TGTGCCAGCAGTAAGCCGGGACAGCACTCCTACGAGCAGTACTTC
CASSKPGQHSYEQYF
>.|13|TRBJ2-5|TRBV19|.
TGTGCCAGTAGTAAACCAGGGAGGGAGACCCAGTACTTC
CASSKPGRETQYF
>.|15|TRBJ1-5|TRBV5-1|TRBD1
TGCGCCAGCAGCTTGGCCGGGACAGAGAATCAGCCCCAGCATTTT
CASSLAGTENQPQHF
>.|16|TRBJ2-7|TRBV28|TRBD1
TGTGCCAGCAGTTTCCAGCTAGGACAGGGAAAGGGCGAGCAGTACTTC
CASSFQLGQGKGEQYF
>.|16|TRBJ1-5|TRBV9|TRBD1
TGTGCCAGCAGCGTAGGAGGAGGGGGCCCCAATCAGCCCCAGCATTTT
CASSVGGGGPNQPQHF
>.|17|TRBJ2-3|TRBV6-4|TRBD2
TGTGCCAGCAGGAGCTCTTATCGGGGGGTCCTCCTTGATACGCAGTATTTT
CASRSSYRGVLLDTQYF
>.|15|TRBJ1-1|TRBV7-9|.
TGTGCCAGCAGCTTAGACAGGACCTCGAACACTGAAGCTTTCTTT
CASSLDRTSNTEAFF
>.|14|TRBJ2-7|TRBV11-2|TRBD1
TGTGCCAGCAGCCTCGGACAGGGGCCTTACGAGCAGTACTTC
CASSLGQGPYEQYF
>.|18|TRBJ2-7|TRBV5-6|TRBD2
TGTGCCAGCAGCGGGACTATCTCTTCTCCTTACCTCTCCTACGAGCAGTACTTC
CASSGTISSPYLSYEQYF
>.|16|TRBJ2-5|TRBV5-1|TRBD1
TGCGCCAGCAGCGAGCTAACAGGGGGGCTTGGAGAGACCCAGTACTTC
CASSELTGGLGETQYF
>medium-sized|13|TRBJ1-1|TRBV29-1|TRBD1
TGCAGCGTGGAACAGGGGTTGAACACTGAAGCTTTCTTT
CSVEQGLNTEAFF
>.|16|TRBJ2-1|TRBV6-1|TRBD1
TGTGCCAGCAGTGCCTTGAGGGACAGCTCCTACAATGAGCAGTTCTTC
CASSALRDSSYNEQFF
>.|12|TRBJ2-3|TRBV6-1|.
TGTGCCAGCAGAGGAGGAGCAGATACGCAGTATTTT
CASRGGADTQYF
>.|15|TRBJ2-1|TRBV27|TRBD2
TGTGCCAGCACCACCGGGACTAGCGGGAACAATGAGCAGTTCTTC
CASTTGTSGNNEQFF